A selection of T cell receptor beta chains follows, all from one sample in a study of neurological immune-mediated disorders. TCRdb reprocessed the 5' RACE reads with MiXCR, giving one entry per CDR3 protein. The sample lists fewer than 85,000 distinct CDR3 sequences; roughly 18% were seen once. The sample was PBMCs. The source is a woman aged 40 to 50 in good health. CDR3s include the opening cysteine and the closing phenylalanine or tryptophan. The D gene is left open where the match is weak. Clone size is stated in some rows and not others, as once, few, many or a class when expanded.

TRBJ1-5,few,TRBV19,.,CASSIGEHQPQHF,TGTGCCAGTAGTATTGGTGAACATCAGCCCCAGCATTTT
TRBJ2-3,many,TRBV12-3/TRBV12-4,.,CASSLGVTQYF,TGTGCCAGCAGTTTAGGGGTTACGCAGTATTTT
TRBJ2-7,.,TRBV5-6,TRBD1,CASSWDRAHEQYF,TGTGCCAGCAGCTGGGACAGGGCCCACGAGCAGTACTTC
TRBJ2-1,many,TRBV4-2,.,CASSQGVGSYNEQFF,TGTGCCAGCAGCCAAGGGGTCGGCTCCTACAATGAGCAGTTCTTC
TRBJ2-3,.,TRBV15,.,CATSRGPGSEDTQYF,TGTGCCACCAGCAGAGGGCCGGGGTCGGAGGATACGCAGTATTTT
TRBJ2-1,.,TRBV2,TRBD2,CASRSGLAGGNEQFF,TGTGCCAGCAGATCAGGACTAGCGGGGGGAAATGAGCAGTTCTTC
TRBJ1-5,.,TRBV5-1,.,CASSLEGGRQPQHF,TGCGCCAGCAGCTTGGAGGGGGGCCGTCAGCCCCAGCATTTT
TRBJ2-5,many,TRBV27,.,CASSFGGEETQYF,TGTGCCAGCAGTTTTGGAGGAGAAGAGACCCAGTACTTC
TRBJ2-3,many,TRBV20-1,TRBD2,CSARISNSGGTDTQYF,TGCAGTGCTAGAATAAGTAACAGCGGGGGCACAGATACGCAGTATTTT
TRBJ2-1,many,TRBV5-1,TRBD2,CASSLLTSGGVNEQFF,TGCGCCAGCAGCTTGTTAACTAGCGGGGGGGTAAATGAGCAGTTCTTC
TRBJ2-5,many,TRBV20-1,.,CSAPVEGRETQYF,TGCAGTGCTCCCGTGGAGGGGAGGGAGACCCAGTACTTC
TRBJ1-2,many,TRBV5-6,.,CASSFDNNYGYTF,TGTGCCAGCAGCTTCGACAATAACTATGGCTACACCTTC
TRBJ2-5,many,TRBV7-2,.,CASSQGPGKETQYF,TGTGCCAGCAGCCAAGGTCCGGGTAAAGAGACCCAGTACTTC
TRBJ2-1,many,TRBV12-3/TRBV12-4,.,CASSLVFNEQFF,TGTGCCAGCAGTTTAGTCTTCAATGAGCAGTTCTTC
TRBJ2-3,.,TRBV14,TRBD2,CASSHRSGGVLSTDTQYF,TGTGCCAGCAGCCACCGCTCGGGGGGGGTTTTGAGCACAGATACGCAGTATTTT
TRBJ1-1,many,TRBV5-1,.,CASSFGAMNTEAFF,TGCGCCAGCAGCTTTGGGGCCATGAACACTGAAGCTTTCTTT
TRBJ2-2,many,TRBV12-3/TRBV12-4,.,CASQEMNTGELFF,TGTGCCAGCCAAGAAATGAACACCGGGGAGCTGTTTTTT
TRBJ2-1,many,TRBV18,TRBD1,CASSPTGTGYNEQFF,TGTGCCAGCTCGCCCACCGGGACAGGGTACAATGAGCAGTTCTTC
TRBJ2-1,many,TRBV5-1,TRBD2,CASRSSGGWNEQFF,TGCGCCAGCAGGTCTAGCGGGGGGTGGAATGAGCAGTTCTTC
TRBJ2-5,.,TRBV5-1,.,CASSPDADQTQYF,TGCGCCAGCAGCCCCGACGCGGATCAGACCCAGTACTTC
TRBJ2-5,few,TRBV27,TRBD1,CASSLTRGTGTAETQYF,TGTGCCAGCTCCCTCACCCGAGGGACAGGGACGGCAGAGACCCAGTACTTC
TRBJ2-5,.,TRBV7-8,TRBD1,CASRQSAGQGKETQYF,TGTGCCAGCAGACAAAGTGCGGGACAGGGTAAAGAGACCCAGTACTTC
TRBJ2-5,many,TRBV6-1,TRBD1,CASSGTGEETQYF,TGTGCCAGCAGTGGGACAGGGGAGGAGACCCAGTACTTC
TRBJ1-1,many,TRBV27,.,CASSLYGQMNTEAFF,TGTGCCAGCAGTTTATACGGGCAAATGAACACTGAAGCTTTCTTT
TRBJ2-6,.,TRBV2,.,CVGAMWANVLTF,TGTGTCGGGGCTATGTGGGCCAACGTCCTGACTTTC
TRBJ2-1,many,TRBV14,TRBD2,CASSQDFGRGSSYNEQFF,TGTGCCAGCAGCCAAGATTTTGGGAGGGGAAGCTCCTACAATGAGCAGTTCTTC
TRBJ2-5,.,TRBV7-2,TRBD1,CASSLAGQGRETQYF,TGTGCCAGCAGCTTAGCCGGACAGGGTCGAGAGACCCAGTACTTC
TRBJ2-4,many,TRBV20-1,.,CSALYPGKNIQYF,TGCAGTGCCCTTTACCCGGGCAAAAACATTCAGTACTTC
TRBJ2-5,.,TRBV5-1,.,CASRSRVGTQETQYF,TGCGCCAGCAGGTCTCGGGTGGGCACTCAAGAGACCCAGTACTTC
TRBJ2-7,many,TRBV7-9,.,CASSPAGISSYEQYF,TGTGCCAGCAGTCCGGCCGGCATAAGCTCCTACGAGCAGTACTTC
TRBJ2-5,many,TRBV7-2,TRBD2,CASSLASGHQETQYF,TGTGCCAGCAGCTTAGCTAGCGGGCACCAAGAGACCCAGTACTTC
TRBJ2-7,many,TRBV4-2,.,CASSQGSADYEQYF,TGTGCCAGCAGCCAAGGGTCAGCCGACTACGAGCAGTACTTC
TRBJ2-7,.,TRBV7-9,TRBD2,CASRPGLAGVSSYEQYF,TGTGCCAGCCGGCCGGGACTAGCGGGAGTGAGCTCCTACGAGCAGTACTTC
TRBJ2-3,many,TRBV12-5,.,CASGLASTDTQYF,TGTGCTAGTGGTTTGGCTAGCACAGATACGCAGTATTTT
TRBJ1-2,many,TRBV2,TRBD1,CASTDRGPNYGYTF,TGTGCCAGCACTGACAGGGGGCCTAACTATGGCTACACCTTC
TRBJ1-3,many,TRBV6-5,.,CASSAPSSGNTIYF,TGTGCCAGCAGTGCTCCAAGCTCTGGAAACACCATATATTTT
TRBJ2-7,many,TRBV7-2,.,CASSLGPGNYEQYF,TGTGCCAGCAGCTTAGGTCCGGGAAATTACGAGCAGTACTTC
TRBJ1-2,many,TRBV7-9,.,CASSLAGKYGYTF,TGTGCCAGCAGCTTAGCGGGCAAATATGGCTACACCTTC
TRBJ1-5,many,TRBV2,TRBD1,CASRESTGAPQPQHF,TGTGCCAGCAGAGAATCGACAGGGGCGCCCCAGCCCCAGCATTTT
TRBJ1-2,.,TRBV5-1,TRBD1,CASSLGGQIFYEYTF,TGCGCCAGCAGCTTGGGGGGACAGATCTTCTATGAATACACCTTC
TRBJ1-4,many,TRBV9,.,CASSPEGSLATNEKLFF,TGTGCCAGCAGCCCAGAGGGCAGTCTTGCAACTAATGAAAAACTGTTTTTT
TRBJ1-6,many,TRBV5-1,.,CASREVPSSYNSPLHF,TGCGCCAGCAGGGAGGTCCCGAGCTCCTATAATTCACCCCTCCACTTT
TRBJ1-2,many,TRBV27,.,CASSFGQGRAGYTF,TGTGCCAGCAGTTTCGGCCAGGGGAGAGCAGGCTACACCTTC
TRBJ2-5,many,TRBV5-1,.,CASSPTTEYQETQYF,TGCGCCAGCAGCCCGACGACAGAGTACCAAGAGACCCAGTACTTC
TRBJ1-1,.,TRBV6-5,.,CASTRTFRRTEAFF,TGTGCCAGCACCCGGACCTTTCGAAGGACTGAAGCTTTCTTT
TRBJ2-7,many,TRBV5-1,.,CASSFGMEGYEQYF,TGCGCCAGCAGCTTTGGAATGGAGGGCTACGAGCAGTACTTC